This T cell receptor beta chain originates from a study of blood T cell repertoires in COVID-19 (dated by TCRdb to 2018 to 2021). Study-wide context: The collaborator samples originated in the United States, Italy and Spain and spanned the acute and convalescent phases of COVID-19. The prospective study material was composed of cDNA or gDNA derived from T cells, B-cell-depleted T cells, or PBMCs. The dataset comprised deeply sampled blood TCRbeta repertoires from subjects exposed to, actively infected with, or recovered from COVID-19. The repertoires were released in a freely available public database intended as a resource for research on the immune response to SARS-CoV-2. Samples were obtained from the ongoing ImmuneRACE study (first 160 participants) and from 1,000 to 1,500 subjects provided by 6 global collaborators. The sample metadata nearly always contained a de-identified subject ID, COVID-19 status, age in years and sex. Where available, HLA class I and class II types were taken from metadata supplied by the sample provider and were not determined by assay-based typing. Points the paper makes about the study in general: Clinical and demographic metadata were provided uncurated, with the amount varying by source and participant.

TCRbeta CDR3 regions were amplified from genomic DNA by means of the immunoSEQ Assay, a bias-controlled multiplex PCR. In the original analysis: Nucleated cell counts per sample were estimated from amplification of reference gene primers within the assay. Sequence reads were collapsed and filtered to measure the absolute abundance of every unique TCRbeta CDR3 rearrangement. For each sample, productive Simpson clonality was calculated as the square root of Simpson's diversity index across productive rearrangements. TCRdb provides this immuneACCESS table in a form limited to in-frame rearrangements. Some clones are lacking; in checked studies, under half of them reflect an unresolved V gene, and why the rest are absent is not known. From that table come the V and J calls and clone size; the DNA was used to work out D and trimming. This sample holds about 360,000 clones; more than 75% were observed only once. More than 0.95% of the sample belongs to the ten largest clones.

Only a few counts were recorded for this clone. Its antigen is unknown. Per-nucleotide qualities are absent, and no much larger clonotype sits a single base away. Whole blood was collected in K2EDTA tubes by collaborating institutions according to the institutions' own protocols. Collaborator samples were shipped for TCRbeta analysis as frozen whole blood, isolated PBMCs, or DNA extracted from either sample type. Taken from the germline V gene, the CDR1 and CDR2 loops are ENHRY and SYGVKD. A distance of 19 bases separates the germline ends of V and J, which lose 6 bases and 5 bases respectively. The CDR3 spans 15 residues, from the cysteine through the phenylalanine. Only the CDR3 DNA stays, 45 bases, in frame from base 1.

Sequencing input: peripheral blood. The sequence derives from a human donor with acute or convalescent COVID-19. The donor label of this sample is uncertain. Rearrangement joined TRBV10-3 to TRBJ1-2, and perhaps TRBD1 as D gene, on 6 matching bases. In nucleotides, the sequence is TGTGCCATCAGCGCCCAGAACAGGGCAGGGTATGGCTACACCTTC. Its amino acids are CAISAQNRAGYGYTF.